This is a list of T cell receptor beta chains from one sample in a study of identical twins. TCRdb ran MiXCR on the 5' RACE reads and lists one entry per CDR3 protein. The repertoire consists of roughly 500,000 distinct CDR3 sequences, with under 25% occurring once and the leading ten covering about 0.99%. These data also featured in a second study, about T cells expressing NK-cell markers.

The sequenced sample consisted of CD4+ T cells sorted from blood. These receptors all stem from a woman aged 18-35 years in good health. Each CDR3 is given with its conserved first and last residue. D genes are given only for firm matches. The size entry is marked missing in some rows and otherwise reads once, few, many or a size class.

D	size	V	J	DNA	CDR3
-	-	TRBV6-5	TRBJ1-2	TGTGCCAGCAGTTACTCTAGACCGGGAGGCTACACCTTC	CASSYSRPGGYTF
TRBD2	-	TRBV15	TRBJ2-7	TGTGCCACCAGCCAAAAGCGACTAGCGGGAGTAAACGAGCAGTACTTC	CATSQKRLAGVNEQYF
TRBD2	-	TRBV6-5	TRBJ2-1	TGTGCCAGCAGTTCCGCGGGGGGGGCCCCATACAATGAGCAGTTCTTC	CASSSAGGAPYNEQFF
TRBD2	-	TRBV6-2/TRBV6-3	TRBJ2-5	TGTGCCAGCAGACGGACTAGCGGGAGAGGGGAGACCCAGTACTTC	CASRRTSGRGETQYF
-	many	TRBV12-3/TRBV12-4	TRBJ2-1	TGTGCCAGCAGTGGGAGAGGGAATGAGCAGTTCTTC	CASSGRGNEQFF
-	-	TRBV7-2	TRBJ2-7	TGTGCCAGCAGCTTAGGATTTAGGCACCTCGGCGAGCAGTACTTC	CASSLGFRHLGEQYF
-	few	TRBV6-4	TRBJ2-7	TGTGCCAGCAGTCTGACCGCGGGGACCTCCTACGAGCAGTACTTC	CASSLTAGTSYEQYF
-	few	TRBV7-9	TRBJ1-6	TGTGCCAGCAGCTTAGAAACAGGGAATAATTCACCCCTCCACTTT	CASSLETGNNSPLHF
TRBD2	-	TRBV7-9	TRBJ2-7	TGTGCCAGCAGCCTCAGACTAGCGGGAGGTGGGGAGCAGTACTTC	CASSLRLAGGGEQYF
-	-	TRBV5-1	TRBJ2-1	TGCGCCAGCAGCTTGGCTGTCGGCCTATACAATGAGCAGTTCTTC	CASSLAVGLYNEQFF
TRBD2	-	TRBV12-3/TRBV12-4	TRBJ2-7	TGTGCCAGCAGCCGAGGGGCTAGCGGGAACGGCGAGCAGTACTTC	CASSRGASGNGEQYF
TRBD1	-	TRBV29-1	TRBJ2-2	TGCAGCGTCGGACAGGGATACACCGGGGAGCTGTTTTTT	CSVGQGYTGELFF
-	-	TRBV27	TRBJ2-1	TGTGCCAGCAGTCCCAATCGGGGTGGGACCTACAATGAGCAGTTCTTC	CASSPNRGGTYNEQFF
-	-	TRBV12-3/TRBV12-4	TRBJ1-5	TGTGCCAGCAGTTTCGGCAGGCCGGATCAGCCCCAGCATTTT	CASSFGRPDQPQHF
TRBD1	many	TRBV12-3/TRBV12-4	TRBJ1-2	TGTGCCAGCAGTACCCTCGGGGACAGGGATGGCTACACCTTC	CASSTLGDRDGYTF
-	-	TRBV20-1	TRBJ2-2	TGCAGTGCCACAGGGTTAGGCACCGGGGAGCTGTTTTTT	CSATGLGTGELFF
-	few	TRBV9	TRBJ1-6	TGTGCCAGCAGCGTAGATCAAGGAGCTAATTCACCCCTCCACTTT	CASSVDQGANSPLHF
-	-	TRBV12-5	TRBJ2-4	TGTGCTAGTGGTTTGGTAGCAGGAAACATTCAGTACTTC	CASGLVAGNIQYF
-	-	TRBV10-3	TRBJ1-5	TGTGCCATCTCTGTAGTCTTTGAGAGTTCTCAGCCCCAGCATTTT	CAISVVFESSQPQHF
TRBD2	-	TRBV20-1	TRBJ2-3	TGCAGCGCAAACGGACTAGCTCTCACAGATACGCAGTATTTT	CSANGLALTDTQYF
-	-	TRBV12-3/TRBV12-4	TRBJ2-7	TGTGCCAGCAGCCCGCGGGACATCTTTTCCTACGAGCAGTACTTC	CASSPRDIFSYEQYF
-	few	TRBV4-3	TRBJ2-1	TGCGCCAGCAGCCAAGTCCCAACAGCGCTCAGGGCCCTGACAAATGAGCAGTTCTTC	CASSQVPTALRALTNEQFF
-	few	TRBV5-1	TRBJ1-1	TGCGCCAGCAGCTTGGGGGATGGAGGAAGTGAAGCTTTCTTT	CASSLGDGGSEAFF
TRBD1	few	TRBV11-2	TRBJ1-2	TGTGCCAGCAGCTTAACCGGGACAGGGGGCTTCTATGGCTACACCTTC	CASSLTGTGGFYGYTF
TRBD2	many	TRBV20-1	TRBJ2-1	TGCAGTGCGCGACTAGCGGGAGCCTATGAGCAGTTCTTC	CSARLAGAYEQFF
-	-	TRBV3-1	TRBJ2-3	TGTGCCAGCAGCGTGGGACCTCACACAGATACGCAGTATTTT	CASSVGPHTDTQYF
TRBD2	few	TRBV20-1	TRBJ2-3	TGCAGTGCTAGGATGGCTAGCGGGGCGGATACGCAGTATTTT	CSARMASGADTQYF
TRBD1	few	TRBV10-3	TRBJ1-3	TGTGCCATCAGTCTTACAGGGGCTGGAAACACCATATATTTT	CAISLTGAGNTIYF
TRBD1	many	TRBV5-1	TRBJ2-1	TGCGCCAGCAGCCAGGGGGACTCCTACAATGAGCAGTTCTTC	CASSQGDSYNEQFF
-	-	TRBV20-1	TRBJ1-5	TGCAGTGCTAAAGGGTTAAATCAGCCCCAGCATTTT	CSAKGLNQPQHF
-	-	TRBV2	TRBJ2-4	TGTGCCAGCTACGGACTTCACCTCCTAGCCAAAAACATTCAGTACTTC	CASYGLHLLAKNIQYF
-	-	TRBV20-1	TRBJ2-3	TGCAGTGCTACGTCAGGAGGGAGTACAGATACGCAGTATTTT	CSATSGGSTDTQYF
TRBD1	-	TRBV15	TRBJ1-2	TGTGCCACCAGCAGAGGGACAGGGAACTATGGCTACACCTTC	CATSRGTGNYGYTF
-	-	TRBV12-3/TRBV12-4	TRBJ2-1	TGTGCCAGCAGTTTCGGGCTAGCGTTGAACAATGAGCAGTTCTTC	CASSFGLALNNEQFF
-	many	TRBV12-3/TRBV12-4	TRBJ1-1	TGTGCCAGCAGCCGGCGGGGGGGGCCCCTTTACACTGAAGCTTTCTTT	CASSRRGGPLYTEAFF
-	-	TRBV6-2/TRBV6-3	TRBJ2-7	TGTGCCAGCAGTTACGGGAGTGGAGAGCAGTACTTC	CASSYGSGEQYF
TRBD1	once	TRBV12-5	TRBJ2-3	TGTGCTAGTGGTTCCTGGACAGGGGGCGCAGATACGCAGTATTTT	CASGSWTGGADTQYF
TRBD2	few	TRBV5-1	TRBJ2-1	TGCGCCAGCAACTTAATAGCGCGGGAGGTAGATGAGCAGTTCTTC	CASNLIAREVDEQFF
TRBD1	-	TRBV7-8	TRBJ1-2	TGTGCCAGCAGCTCGTTCGGACAGGGGGCGGTTGGCTACACCTTC	CASSSFGQGAVGYTF
TRBD2	few	TRBV5-5	TRBJ2-3	TGTGCCAGCAGCTTTCCAGCGGGAGGGACAGATACGCAGTATTTT	CASSFPAGGTDTQYF
-	few	TRBV12-3/TRBV12-4	TRBJ2-3	TGTGCCAGCAGTCAGATCCGTCCCACAGATACGCAGTATTTT	CASSQIRPTDTQYF
TRBD2	-	TRBV7-8	TRBJ2-1	TGTGCCAGCAGCGCCTTAGCGGGGGTACACAATGAGCAGTTCTTC	CASSALAGVHNEQFF
-	-	TRBV19	TRBJ1-6	TGTGCCAGTAGTACCACAGGGAAGCCCCTCCACTTT	CASSTTGKPLHF
-	-	TRBV21-1	TRBJ2-7	TGTGCCAGCAGCAAACCAGAATGGACAGGGATCTACGAGCAGTACTTC	CASSKPEWTGIYEQYF
-	few	TRBV7-2	TRBJ2-7	TGTGCCAGCAGCACCGCTCTAGCGAATTACGAGCAGTACTTC	CASSTALANYEQYF
-	few	TRBV12-3/TRBV12-4	TRBJ2-1	TGTGCCAGCAGTTTAGTGGACCTACACAATGAGCAGTTCTTC	CASSLVDLHNEQFF
-	-	TRBV2	TRBJ2-6	TGTGCCAGCAGCCCCACTCCCTCTGGGGCCAACGTCCTGACTTTC	CASSPTPSGANVLTF
TRBD2	once	TRBV7-3	TRBJ2-5	TGTGCCAGCAGCCCCCGGACTAGCGGGGGGGCTGTGACCCAGTACTTC	CASSPRTSGGAVTQYF
TRBD1	few	TRBV11-1	TRBJ2-1	TGTGCCAGCGCCGTGGACAGGGTGAACTACAATGAGCAGTTCTTC	CASAVDRVNYNEQFF
-	-	TRBV5-1	TRBJ1-6	TGCGCCAGCAGCCCGTACTCAGGGGAATCCCTCCACTTT	CASSPYSGESLHF
TRBD1	few	TRBV4-1	TRBJ1-5	TGCGCCAGCAGCCAAGATTTACGACAGGGATATCGTCAGCCCCAGCATTTT	CASSQDLRQGYRQPQHF
-	few	TRBV4-2	TRBJ2-1	TGTGCCAGCAGCCGGACCTGGACAGATATTTACAATGAGCAGTTCTTC	CASSRTWTDIYNEQFF
-	-	TRBV5-1	TRBJ2-7	TGCGCCAGCAGCCTGGGTATACGGGGGTACGAGCAGTACTTC	CASSLGIRGYEQYF
-	-	TRBV20-1	TRBJ1-2	TGCAGTGCTAGTGTGGGGCACTATGGCTACACCTTC	CSASVGHYGYTF
TRBD2	-	TRBV10-3	TRBJ2-1	TGTGCCATCAGCGGAAGCGGGAGTTCCTACAATGAGCAGTTCTTC	CAISGSGSSYNEQFF
-	-	TRBV11-2	TRBJ2-7	TGTGCCAGCAGCTCTCGTGGGCGGGCCTACGAGCAGTACTTC	CASSSRGRAYEQYF
-	few	TRBV7-9	TRBJ1-1	TGTGCCAGCAGCGATGAGGGGGGGACTGAAGCTTTCTTT	CASSDEGGTEAFF
-	-	TRBV12-3/TRBV12-4	TRBJ1-1	TGTGCCAGCAGCTTTGGGTCGGACACTGAAGCTTTCTTT	CASSFGSDTEAFF
TRBD2	-	TRBV10-3	TRBJ2-3	TGTGCCATCAGTGAGTCAGCCAGCGGGGGGATCACAGATACGCAGTATTTT	CAISESASGGITDTQYF